The rows below give T cell receptor beta chains drawn from one sample of a study of shared clonotypes between healthy human individuals. The table came from immunoSEQ multiplex PCR; TCRdb's copy has only in-frame clones and leaves some out. Of some 1.1 million clones listed, 70% to 80% are singletons. Source material: memory CD4+ T cells from PBMCs. Every receptor here comes from a man aged 18 to 29 in good health. Some clones in this sample may be carry-over from other donors' samples. CDR3s include the opening cysteine and the closing phenylalanine or tryptophan. The order of the fields is CDR3 protein, CDR3 DNA, clone size, D gene, J gene, V gene. A D gene is named only where the DNA matches it firmly. Clone sizes are given selectively: once, few, many, or a class where the clone is expanded.

CDR3 protein: CASRGTGVDTQYF
CDR3 DNA: TGTGCCAGCAGGGGGACAGGGGTAGATACGCAGTATTTT
clone size: .
D gene: TRBD1
J gene: TRBJ2-3
V gene: TRBV7-9

CDR3 protein: CASSRARSVDTQYF
CDR3 DNA: TGTGCCAGCAGCCGTGCACGGAGTGTCGATACGCAGTATTTT
clone size: .
D gene: .
J gene: TRBJ2-3
V gene: TRBV5-4

CDR3 protein: CASRLGAGQPYEQYF
CDR3 DNA: TGTGCCAGCAGGCTCGGAGCGGGACAGCCCTACGAGCAGTACTTC
clone size: .
D gene: .
J gene: TRBJ2-7
V gene: TRBV28

CDR3 protein: CASSLGLQRELRRRAQYF
CDR3 DNA: TGTGCCAGCAGCTTAGGTCTTCAGCGGGAGCTTAGGCGCCGCGCGCAGTATTTT
clone size: .
D gene: TRBD2
J gene: TRBJ2-3
V gene: TRBV7-2

CDR3 protein: CASSPTRGGLQETQYF
CDR3 DNA: TGTGCCAGCAGCCCAACCCGGGGGGGACTACAAGAGACCCAGTACTTC
clone size: .
D gene: TRBD2
J gene: TRBJ2-5
V gene: TRBV9

CDR3 protein: CASSFGQGNEKLFF
CDR3 DNA: TGTGCCAGCAGCTTCGGACAGGGGAATGAAAAACTGTTTTTT
clone size: once
D gene: TRBD1
J gene: TRBJ1-4
V gene: TRBV5-6

CDR3 protein: CSAPHGVLQFF
CDR3 DNA: TGCAGTGCTCCTCATGGGGTTCTTCAGTTCTTC
clone size: .
D gene: .
J gene: TRBJ2-1
V gene: TRBV20-1

CDR3 protein: CASSFSAGPRLQETQYF
CDR3 DNA: TGTGCCAGCAGTTTCTCCGCGGGCCCTAGGCTTCAAGAGACCCAGTACTTC
clone size: few
D gene: .
J gene: TRBJ2-5
V gene: TRBV27

CDR3 protein: CASSGKTEAFF
CDR3 DNA: TGCGCCAGCAGTGGGAAGACTGAAGCTTTCTTT
clone size: .
D gene: .
J gene: TRBJ1-1
V gene: TRBV4-1

CDR3 protein: CASSPGTSLDYGYTF
CDR3 DNA: TGTGCCAGCAGCCCGGGGACCTCTCTTGACTATGGCTACACCTTC
clone size: .
D gene: .
J gene: TRBJ1-2
V gene: TRBV5-4

CDR3 protein: CASSPGTGDEQFF
CDR3 DNA: TGTGCCAGCTCACCGGGGACAGGGGATGAGCAGTTCTTC
clone size: .
D gene: TRBD1
J gene: TRBJ2-1
V gene: TRBV18

CDR3 protein: CASSSGGATGELFF
CDR3 DNA: TGTGCCAGCAGCTCAGGAGGGGCCACCGGGGAGCTGTTTTTT
clone size: .
D gene: .
J gene: TRBJ2-2
V gene: TRBV9